The 2 T cell receptor beta chains below all came from one sample that was sequenced in a study of T cell responses to AZD1222 COVID-19 vaccine. The assay was immunoSEQ multiplex PCR, and TCRdb's table has in-frame clones only and misses some. Of some 150,000 clones in the sample, over 75% were seen once. This specimen was peripheral blood, taken on day 0 of AZD1222 vaccination. These TCRs come from an adult in good health.

The chain uses TRBV7-8 and TRBJ2-7, with 13 bases lining up with TRBD2. The CDR3 totals 18 residues. The J segment lost 3 bases and the V segment lost 4 bases, leaving 12 bases of the junction unmatched. Germline V gene sequence: CDR1 SGHVS, CDR2 FQNEAQ. CDR3 sequence reads: CASSSSGLAGVAIYEQYF. The CDR3 DNA reads as TGTGCCAGCAGCTCATCTGGACTAGCGGGAGTTGCTATCTACGAGCAGTACTTC.

The rearrangement uses TRBV9 and TRBJ2-7, with 8 positions matching TRBD1. The CDR3 is made up of 15 amino acids. After removal of 2 bases from V and 3 bases from J, the junction contained 7 bases not matched to a gene. Germline V gene lookup returns CDR1 SGDLS and CDR2 YYNGEE. CDR3 sequence (DNA): TGTGCCAGCAGCGTTACAGGGGGACATGGCTACGAGCAGTACTTC. This encodes CASSVTGGHGYEQYF.